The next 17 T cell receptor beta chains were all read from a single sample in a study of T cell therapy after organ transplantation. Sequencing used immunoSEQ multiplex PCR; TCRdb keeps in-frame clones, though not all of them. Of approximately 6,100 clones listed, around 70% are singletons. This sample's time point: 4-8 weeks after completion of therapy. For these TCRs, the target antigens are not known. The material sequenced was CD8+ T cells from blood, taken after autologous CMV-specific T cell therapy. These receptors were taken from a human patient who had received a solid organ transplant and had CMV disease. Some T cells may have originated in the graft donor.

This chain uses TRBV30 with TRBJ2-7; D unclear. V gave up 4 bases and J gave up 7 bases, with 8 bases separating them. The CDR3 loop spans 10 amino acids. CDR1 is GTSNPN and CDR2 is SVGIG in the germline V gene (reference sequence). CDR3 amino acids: CAWKAREQYF. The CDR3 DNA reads TGTGCCTGGAAGGCGAGGGAGCAGTACTTC. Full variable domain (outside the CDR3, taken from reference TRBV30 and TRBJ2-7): SQTIHQWPATLVQPVGSPLSLECTVEGTSNPNLYWYRQAAGRGLQLLFYSVGIGQISSEVPQNLSASRPQDRQFILSSKKLLLSDSGFYLCAWKAREQYFGPGTRLTVT.

CDR3 region: CASSLDSGGAYNEQFF. The CDR3 coding sequence is TGCGCCAGCAGCTTGGATAGCGGGGGAGCCTACAATGAGCAGTTCTTC. This chain joins TRBV5-1 and TRBJ2-1; 9 bases match TRBD2. Per the germline V gene, CDR1 is SGHRS and CDR2 is YFSETQ. Trimming took 0 bases from V and 2 from J; bases not matched to a gene: 3. This CDR3 has 16 amino acids.

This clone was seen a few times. The CDR3 is CAWSSAWSTIYF. The DNA of the CDR3 is TGTGCCTGGAGTTCCGCGTGGAGCACCATATATTTT. The chain has TRBV30 and TRBJ1-3; D is unclear. CDR1 and CDR2 from the germline V gene are GTSNPN and SVGIG (reference sequence). The V and J ends lost 2 bases and 9 bases respectively, with 11 bases between them. The length of the CDR3 is 12 residues.

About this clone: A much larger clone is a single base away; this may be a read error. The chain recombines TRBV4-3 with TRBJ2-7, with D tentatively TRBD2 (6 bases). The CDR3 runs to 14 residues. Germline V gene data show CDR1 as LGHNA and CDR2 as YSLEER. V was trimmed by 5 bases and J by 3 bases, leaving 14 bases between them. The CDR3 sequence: CASSLGGSGYEQYF. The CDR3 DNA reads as TGCGCCAGCAGCTTGGGGGGTTCCGGCTACGAGCAGTACTTC.

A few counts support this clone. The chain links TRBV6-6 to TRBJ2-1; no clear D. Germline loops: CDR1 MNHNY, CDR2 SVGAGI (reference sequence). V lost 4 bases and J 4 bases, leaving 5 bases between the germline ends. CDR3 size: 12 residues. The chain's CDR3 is CASSFPYNEQFF. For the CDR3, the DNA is TGTGCCAGCAGTTTCCCTTACAATGAGCAGTTCTTC.

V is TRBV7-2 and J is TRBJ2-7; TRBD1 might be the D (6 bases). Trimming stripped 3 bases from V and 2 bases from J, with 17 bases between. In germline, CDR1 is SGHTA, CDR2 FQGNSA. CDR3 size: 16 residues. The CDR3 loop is CASSLPTGYSPYEQYF. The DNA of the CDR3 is TGTGCCAGCAGCTTGCCCACAGGGTATTCACCCTACGAGCAGTACTTC.

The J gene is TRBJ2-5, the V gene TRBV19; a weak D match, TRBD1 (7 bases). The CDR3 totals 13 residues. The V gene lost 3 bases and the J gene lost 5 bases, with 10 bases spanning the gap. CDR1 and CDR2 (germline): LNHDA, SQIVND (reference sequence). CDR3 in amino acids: CASSIGGGETQYF. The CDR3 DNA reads TGTGCCAGTAGTATTGGAGGGGGCGAGACCCAGTACTTC.

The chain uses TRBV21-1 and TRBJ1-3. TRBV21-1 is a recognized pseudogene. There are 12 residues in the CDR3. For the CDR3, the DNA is TGTGCCAGCAGAAACTCTGGAAACACCATATATTTT. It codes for CASRNSGNTIYF.

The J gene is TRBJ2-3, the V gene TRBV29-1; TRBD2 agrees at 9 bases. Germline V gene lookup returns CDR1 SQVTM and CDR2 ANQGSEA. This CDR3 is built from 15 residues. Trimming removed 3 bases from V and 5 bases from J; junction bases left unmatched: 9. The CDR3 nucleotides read TGCAGCGTTGAGATGGCTAGCGGGATAGGAGATACGCAGTATTTT. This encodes CSVEMASGIGDTQYF.

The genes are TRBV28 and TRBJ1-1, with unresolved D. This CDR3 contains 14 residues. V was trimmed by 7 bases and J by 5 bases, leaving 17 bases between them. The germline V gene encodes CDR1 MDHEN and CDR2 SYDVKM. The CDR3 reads CASNFFKGRTEAFF. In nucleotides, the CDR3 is TGTGCCAGCAATTTTTTTAAAGGGAGGACTGAAGCTTTCTTT. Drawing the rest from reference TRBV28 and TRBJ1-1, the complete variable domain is DVKVTQSSRYLVKRTGEKVFLECVQDMDHENMFWYRQDPGLGLRLIYFSYDVKMKEKGDIPEGYSVSREKKERFSLILESASTNQTSMYLCASNFFKGRTEAFFGQGTRLTVV.

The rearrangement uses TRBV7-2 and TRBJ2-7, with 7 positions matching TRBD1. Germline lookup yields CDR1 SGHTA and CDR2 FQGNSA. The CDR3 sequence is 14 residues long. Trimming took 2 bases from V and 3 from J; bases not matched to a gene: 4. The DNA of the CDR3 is TGTGCCAGCAGCTTATTGGGACAGAACTACGAGCAGTACTTC. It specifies CASSLLGQNYEQYF. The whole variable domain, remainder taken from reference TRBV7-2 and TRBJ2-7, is GAGVSQSPSNKVTEKGKDVELRCDPISGHTALYWYRQSLGQGLEFLIYFQGNSAPDKSGLPSDRFSAERTGGSVSTLTIQRTQQEDSAVYLCASSLLGQNYEQYFGPGTRLTVT.

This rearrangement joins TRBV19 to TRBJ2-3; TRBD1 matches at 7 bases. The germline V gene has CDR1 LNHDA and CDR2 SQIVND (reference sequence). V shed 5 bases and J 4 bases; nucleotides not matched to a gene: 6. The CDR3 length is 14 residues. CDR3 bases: TGTGCCAGTAGTGCGACAGGGTTGGCAGATACGCAGTATTTT. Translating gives CASSATGLADTQYF. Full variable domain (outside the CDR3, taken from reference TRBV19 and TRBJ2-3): DGGITQSPKYLFRKEGQNVTLSCEQNLNHDAMYWYRQDPGQGLRLIYYSQIVNDFQKGDIAEGYSVSREKKESFPLTVTSAQKNPTAFYLCASSATGLADTQYFGPGTRLTVL.

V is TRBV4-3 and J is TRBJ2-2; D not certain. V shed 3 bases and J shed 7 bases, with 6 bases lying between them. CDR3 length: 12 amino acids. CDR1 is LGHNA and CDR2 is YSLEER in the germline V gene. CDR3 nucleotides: TGCGCCAGCAGCCAGGGGAACGGGGAGCTGTTTTTT. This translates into CASSQGNGELFF.

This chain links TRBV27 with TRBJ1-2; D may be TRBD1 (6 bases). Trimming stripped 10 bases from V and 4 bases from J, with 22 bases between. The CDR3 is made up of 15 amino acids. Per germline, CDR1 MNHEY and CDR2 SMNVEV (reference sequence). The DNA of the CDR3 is TGTGCCAACAACCCCCCCCAGGGGCAGGGCTATGGCTACACCTTC. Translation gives CANNPPQGQGYGYTF.

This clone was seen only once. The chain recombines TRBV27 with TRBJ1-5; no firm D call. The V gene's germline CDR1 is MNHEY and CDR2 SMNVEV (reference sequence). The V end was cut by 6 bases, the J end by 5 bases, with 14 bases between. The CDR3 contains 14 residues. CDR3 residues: CASRPVLYDQPQHF. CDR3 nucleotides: TGTGCCAGCAGACCGGTCCTTTACGATCAGCCCCAGCATTTT.

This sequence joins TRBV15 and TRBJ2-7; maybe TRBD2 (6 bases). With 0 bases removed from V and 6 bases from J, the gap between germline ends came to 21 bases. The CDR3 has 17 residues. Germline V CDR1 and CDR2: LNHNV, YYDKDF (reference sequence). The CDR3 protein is CATSRDKYGGVGSEQYF. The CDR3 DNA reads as TGTGCCACCAGCAGAGATAAGTACGGGGGAGTGGGAAGCGAGCAGTACTTC.

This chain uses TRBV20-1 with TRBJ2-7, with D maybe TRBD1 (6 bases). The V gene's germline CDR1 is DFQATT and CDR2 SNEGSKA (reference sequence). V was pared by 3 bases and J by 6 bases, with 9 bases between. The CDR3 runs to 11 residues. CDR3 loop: CSASVRGEQYF. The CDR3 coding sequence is TGCAGTGCTAGTGTCAGGGGCGAGCAGTACTTC.